The 20 T cell receptor beta chains presented below share a single source sample, sequenced in a study of monozygotic twins with inflammatory bowel disease. From the 5' RACE reads, TCRdb lists one entry per CDR3 protein and no DNA. The repertoire table contains some 200,000 distinct CDR3 sequences. The material sequenced was blood. Every receptor here comes from a human donor with ulcerative colitis or Crohn's disease, or a healthy co-twin of an affected twin (not recorded which).

This CDR3 is CASSVDRGLQETQYF. The rearrangement uses TRBV19 and TRBJ2-5; TCRdb designates TRBD1, a call that cannot be tested without DNA. CDR1 and CDR2 (germline): LNHDA, SQIVND (reference sequence). The CDR3 length is 15 residues.

CDR3: CASSLGGQGLNTEAFF. The V and J genes are TRBV5-1 and TRBJ1-1; lacking DNA, the TRBD1 call made by TCRdb goes unchecked. The CDR3 loop spans 16 amino acids. Germline V gene sequence: CDR1 SGHRS, CDR2 YFSETQ.

This chain joins TRBV11-3 and TRBJ2-3. The germline V gene encodes CDR1 SGHNT and CDR2 YENEEA. The CDR3 has 14 amino acids. CDR3 protein: CASSLDLGTDTQYF.

The chain is built from TRBV3-1 and TRBJ1-2; TCRdb's assignment of TRBD1 cannot be checked, as there is no DNA. Germline V gene lookup returns CDR1 LGHDT and CDR2 YNNKEL (reference sequence). The CDR3 has 15 residues. The CDR3 loop is CASSQDIGTRYGYTF.

V and J are TRBV5-1 and TRBJ1-1; the TRBD1 assignment by TCRdb is unverifiable without DNA. The CDR3 loop spans 13 amino acids. Germline loops: CDR1 SGHRS, CDR2 YFSETQ. CDR3 loop: CAGRQALGTEAFF.

The rearrangement joins TRBV5-4 to TRBJ2-1. The CDR3 contains 14 residues. The V gene's germline CDR1 is SGHNT and CDR2 YYREEE (reference sequence). The CDR3 here is CASSLQGSYNEQFF.

The chain carries TRBV20-1 and TRBJ1-5; TCRdb's D call, TRBD1, is unchecked because there is no DNA. The CDR3 is made up of 15 amino acids. Germline V gives CDR1 DFQATT, CDR2 SNEGSKA (reference sequence). CDR3 sequence reads: CSARFGQGFDQPQHF.

The chain uses TRBV20-1 and TRBJ2-1; TCRdb outputs TRBD2, but without DNA this stays unchecked. CDR3 length: 14 residues. CDR1 and CDR2 from the germline V gene are DFQATT and SNEGSKA (reference sequence). This chain's CDR3 is CSAPTSGGAGEQFF.

This chain joins TRBV5-1 and TRBJ1-2; TCRdb lists TRBD1, though no DNA is available to test this call. This CDR3 has 14 residues. The germline V gene has CDR1 SGHRS and CDR2 YFSETQ. The CDR3 sequence: CASKEGISSGGYTF.

The chain joins TRBV5-1 to TRBJ1-4; no DNA is available, so the TRBD1 call from TCRdb remains unchecked. This CDR3 is built from 13 residues. CDR1 SGHRS and CDR2 YFSETQ come from the germline V gene. The CDR3 region is CASSRDRNEKLFF. Based on the CDR3 plus reference TRBV5-1 and TRBJ1-4, the full variable domain is KAGVTQTPRYLIKTRGQQVTLSCSPISGHRSVSWYQQTPGQGLQFLFEYFSETQRNKGNFPGRFSGRQFSNSRSEMNVSTLELGDSALYLCASSRDRNEKLFFGSGTQLSVL.

The chain's CDR3 is CASSPQLVTDTQYF. V and J are TRBV5-1 and TRBJ2-3. Per the germline V gene, CDR1 is SGHRS and CDR2 is YFSETQ. There are 14 residues in the CDR3.

This chain uses TRBV5-1 with TRBJ1-5; TCRdb indicates TRBD1, and absent DNA this call remains unverified. CDR1 and CDR2 (germline): SGHRS, YFSETQ. The CDR3 has 15 amino acids. CDR3 region: CASSRTGEDHQPRHF.

The chain combines TRBV20-1 with TRBJ1-2; TCRdb returns TRBD1, unconfirmable since there is no DNA. There are 12 residues in the CDR3. The germline gives CDR1 DFQATT, CDR2 SNEGSKA (reference sequence). The chain's CDR3 is CSAIDGQDGYTF.

The rearrangement joins TRBV11-2 to TRBJ1-4. The length of the CDR3 is 17 residues. The V gene's germline CDR1 is SGHAT and CDR2 FQNNGV. The CDR3 protein is CASSPLVAVATREKLFF.

The V and J genes are TRBV12-3 or TRBV12-4 and TRBJ1-5; the TCRdb call, TRBD1, lacks DNA for checking. The CDR3 has 14 residues. This CDR3 reads CASSPDRARQPQHF.

The gene calls are TRBV18 and TRBJ2-7. The CDR3 has 13 amino acids. The germline gives CDR1 KGHSH, CDR2 LQKENI. The CDR3 here is CASSRQETYEQYF.

This chain joins TRBV27 and TRBJ2-5; the D call of TRBD1 rests on TCRdb alone, since no DNA is present to check it. Germline V gene sequence: CDR1 MNHEY, CDR2 SMNVEV (reference sequence). This CDR3 has 14 residues. The CDR3 spells CASSLGGVKETQYF.

The chain uses TRBV4-2 and TRBJ1-4. This CDR3 has 15 residues. The V gene's germline CDR1 is LGHNA and CDR2 YNFKEQ. The CDR3 here is CASSLEQLENEKLFF.

The chain carries TRBV19 and TRBJ1-1; lacking DNA, the TRBD1 call made by TCRdb goes unchecked. Germline CDR1 is LNHDA and CDR2 is SQIVND (reference sequence). This CDR3 region has 12 residues. The CDR3: CASLGQNTEAFF.

The chain recombines TRBV7-9 with TRBJ1-4; TCRdb designates TRBD1, a call that cannot be tested without DNA. CDR1 and CDR2 (germline): SEHNR, FQNEAQ (reference sequence). The CDR3 extends over 16 amino acids. CDR3 loop: CASSHPLVSGDEKLFF.